A selection of T cell receptor beta chains follows, all from one sample in a study of radiation and T cells in renal cell carcinoma. Produced via immunoSEQ multiplex PCR; TCRdb's table is partial and in-frame only. The table records 45,000 or so clones, about 80% of them present only once. The sample was blood, taken from a patient whose treatment included radiotherapy and nephrectomy. These TCRs come from a woman in her 70s with renal cell carcinoma. The CDR3 runs from the conserved cysteine through the conserved F or W. A D gene is named only where the DNA matches it firmly. Rows may omit the clone size; those that give it use once, few, many or a size class.

v_gene	len	abundance	j_gene	d_gene	CDR3nt	CDR3aa
TRBV18	13	-	TRBJ1-2	-	TGTGCCAGCTCACCAGGGGTAACCTATGGCTACACCTTC	CASSPGVTYGYTF
TRBV7-3	14	-	TRBJ1-1	TRBD1	TGTGCCAGCAGCCAAACAGGGGGGAGAACTGAAGCTTTCTTT	CASSQTGGRTEAFF
TRBV5-1	16	-	TRBJ1-4	TRBD1	TGCGCCAGCAGCTTGGTTAGTGGGACAGGGGCTGAAAAACTGTTTTTT	CASSLVSGTGAEKLFF
TRBV5-6	14	-	TRBJ2-1	-	TGTGCCAGCAGCTTGCCCGGTGTCTACAATGAGCAGTTCTTC	CASSLPGVYNEQFF
TRBV19	12	-	TRBJ1-1	TRBD1	TGTGCCAGTAGTTGGACAGGGACTGAAGCTTTCTTT	CASSWTGTEAFF
TRBV6-6	16	-	TRBJ2-5	TRBD2	TGTGCCAGCAGTTACTCCAGACTAGCGGGGTATGGGACCCAGTACTTC	CASSYSRLAGYGTQYF
TRBV30	14	-	TRBJ2-1	-	TGTGCCTGGAGTGTACTTCGTAGGAGCAATGAGCAGTTCTTC	CAWSVLRRSNEQFF
TRBV4-3	13	-	TRBJ2-2	-	TGCGCCAGCAGCCAAGGTAGAACCGGGGAGCTGTTTTTT	CASSQGRTGELFF
TRBV5-1	13	-	TRBJ1-4	-	TGCGCCAGCAAACCAGACACGGGAGAAAAACTGTTTTTT	CASKPDTGEKLFF
TRBV5-1	14	once	TRBJ2-3	-	TGCGCCAGCAGCTTGGTTCTGAACACAGATACGCAGTATTTT	CASSLVLNTDTQYF
TRBV2	13	-	TRBJ2-1	-	TGTGCCAGCAGGAGGGACACTCAAAATGAGCAGTTCTTC	CASRRDTQNEQFF
TRBV10-3	16	-	TRBJ1-2	TRBD1	TGTGCCATCAGTGTCCCCCAAGGGCAGGGGGGACATGGCTACACCTTC	CAISVPQGQGGHGYTF
TRBV9	17	-	TRBJ2-2	-	TGTGCCAGCAGCGAGGATGACCAATTCCTGAGGACCGGGGAGCTGTTTTTT	CASSEDDQFLRTGELFF
TRBV4-3	18	-	TRBJ2-3	-	TGCGCCAGCAGCCAAGTTTTAATCGGGGGAGGGGGTTCAGATACGCAGTATTTT	CASSQVLIGGGGSDTQYF
TRBV5-6	16	few	TRBJ2-5	-	TGTGCCAGCAGCTTCGAGTTCGACAGGGAGGGAGAGACCCAGTACTTC	CASSFEFDREGETQYF
TRBV19	16	once	TRBJ2-3	-	TGTGCCAGTAGTGTCCTCCCTCCCTCTAGCACAGATACGCAGTATTTT	CASSVLPPSSTDTQYF
TRBV7-2	13	-	TRBJ1-1	-	TGTGCCAGCATCTCAGGGGTTCAAGATGAAGCTTTCTTT	CASISGVQDEAFF
TRBV27	13	-	TRBJ1-5	TRBD1	TGTGCCAGCAGTGGGACAGCCCAAGGGCCCCAGCATTTT	CASSGTAQGPQHF
TRBV27	19	-	TRBJ1-1	TRBD1	TGTGCCAGCAGGGGGAAAGGGGACAGGGGGCTGAGGAGTGACACTGAAGCTTTCTTT	CASRGKGDRGLRSDTEAFF
TRBV29-1	20	-	TRBJ2-5	TRBD2	TGCAGCGTTGAAGAGTCCCAAAGGTATTTAGCGGGGGGAGTTGTAGAGACCCAGTACTTC	CSVEESQRYLAGGVVETQYF
TRBV6-1	13	once	TRBJ1-2	-	TGTGCCAGCAGTGAAGCGGGGACCTATGGCTACACCTTC	CASSEAGTYGYTF
TRBV18	14	few	TRBJ1-1	-	TGTGCCAGCTCACCACTTAGGACAGACACTGAAGCTTTCTTT	CASSPLRTDTEAFF
TRBV6-1	13	few	TRBJ1-1	-	TGTGCCAGCAATTCAGGGGTCCGGACTGAAGCTTTCTTT	CASNSGVRTEAFF
TRBV10-3	18	-	TRBJ2-7	TRBD1	TGTGCCACCTATGATTGGGCGAGATCGACAGGGGATGTGGGGGAGCAGTACTTC	CATYDWARSTGDVGEQYF
TRBV6-5	12	few	TRBJ1-1	-	TGTGCCAGCAGTAGAGGGAACACTGAAGCTTTCTTT	CASSRGNTEAFF
TRBV11-2	14	-	TRBJ2-3	-	TGTGCCAGCAGCTTAGGGAGGGGCACAGATACGCAGTATTTT	CASSLGRGTDTQYF
TRBV7-3	15	-	TRBJ2-3	TRBD2	TGTGCCAGCAGCTTTGGCGGGGGGGCTGGAGATACGCAGTATTTT	CASSFGGGAGDTQYF
TRBV4-1	17	-	TRBJ2-7	TRBD1	TGCGCCAGCAGCCCGGGGACAGGGAGACGAATTTCCTACGAGCAGTACTTC	CASSPGTGRRISYEQYF
TRBV2	15	-	TRBJ1-6	-	TGTGCCAGCAGTGATCTCCGTGCCGGTAATTCACCCCTCCACTTT	CASSDLRAGNSPLHF
TRBV15	18	-	TRBJ2-6	TRBD1	TGTGCCACCAGCAGGCCGGGACAGGGGGCCTCCGGGGCCAACGTCCTGACTTTC	CATSRPGQGASGANVLTF
TRBV7-6	20	-	TRBJ2-6	TRBD1	TGTGCCAGCAGCTTAGCGAGCCGGGACAGAGGTTCCTCTGGGGCCAACGTCCTGACTTTC	CASSLASRDRGSSGANVLTF
TRBV6-5	15	-	TRBJ2-3	TRBD2	TGTGCCAGCAGTTATACGCGGGGGGCAGGAGATACGCAGTATTTT	CASSYTRGAGDTQYF
TRBV4-1	15	-	TRBJ1-3	-	TGCGCCAGCAGCCAAGATTGGGGGTCTGGAAACACCATATATTTT	CASSQDWGSGNTIYF
TRBV19	15	few	TRBJ1-2	-	TGTGCCAGTAGTATTATCCTGGGGGGCGGAGGCGGCTACACCTTC	CASSIILGGGGGYTF
TRBV19	16	-	TRBJ1-5	-	TGTGCCAGTAGTCGGGGTGAGAGGCAGTTCAATCAGCCCCAGCATTTT	CASSRGERQFNQPQHF
TRBV5-1	15	-	TRBJ1-2	TRBD1	TGCGCCAGCAGCTTGATCGAGACAGGGGGCAATGGCTACACCTTC	CASSLIETGGNGYTF
TRBV7-9	15	-	TRBJ2-2	-	TGTGCCAGCAGTCGGACTACCCTAGGGGCCGGGGAGCTGTTTTTT	CASSRTTLGAGELFF
TRBV7-2	15	-	TRBJ2-7	TRBD1	TGTGCCAGCAGCTCCGGACAGGGGGCAGGATACGAGCAGTACTTC	CASSSGQGAGYEQYF
TRBV30	12	-	TRBJ2-7	-	TGTGCCTGGCGGGACACGACCTACGAGCAGTACTTC	CAWRDTTYEQYF
TRBV5-1	15	-	TRBJ2-3	TRBD2	TGCGCCAGCAGCTCTAGCGGGGGGGACACAGATACGCAGTATTTT	CASSSSGGDTDTQYF
TRBV7-9	14	-	TRBJ1-4	TRBD1	TGTGCCACCCCGGACAGGGACGCTAATGAAAAACTGTTTTTT	CATPDRDANEKLFF
TRBV2	15	-	TRBJ2-7	TRBD2	TGTGCCAGCAGTGGAATGACTAGCGGCCTAGTCGAGCAGTACTTC	CASSGMTSGLVEQYF
TRBV28	15	-	TRBJ1-2	-	TGTGCCAGCAGTTTACCCGGCAGGGCATACGATGGCTACACCTTC	CASSLPGRAYDGYTF
TRBV5-6	12	-	TRBJ2-5	-	TGTGCCAGCAGCTTGGTCGGTGAGACCCAGTACTTC	CASSLVGETQYF
TRBV4-3	18	-	TRBJ1-2	-	TGCGCCAGCAGCCAAGAAGTGGGCGTTGGCAGGAGTAACTATGGCTACACCTTC	CASSQEVGVGRSNYGYTF
TRBV4-1	12	-	TRBJ2-7	-	TGCGCCAGCAGCCAAAACAGGCACGAGCAGTACTTC	CASSQNRHEQYF